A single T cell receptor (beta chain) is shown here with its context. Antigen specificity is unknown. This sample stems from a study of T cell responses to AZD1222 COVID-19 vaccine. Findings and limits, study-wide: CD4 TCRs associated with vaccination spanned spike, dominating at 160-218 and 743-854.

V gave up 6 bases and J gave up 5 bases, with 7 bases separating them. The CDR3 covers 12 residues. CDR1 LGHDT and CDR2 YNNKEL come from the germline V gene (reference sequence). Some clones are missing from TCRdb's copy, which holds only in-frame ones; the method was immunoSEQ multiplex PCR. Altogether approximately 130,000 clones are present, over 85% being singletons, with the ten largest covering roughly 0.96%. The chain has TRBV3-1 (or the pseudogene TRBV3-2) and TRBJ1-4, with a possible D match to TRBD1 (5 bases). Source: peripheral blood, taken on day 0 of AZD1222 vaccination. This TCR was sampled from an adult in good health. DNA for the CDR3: TGTGCCAGCAGTCGGGGGAATGAAAAACTGTTTTTT. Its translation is CASSRGNEKLFF.